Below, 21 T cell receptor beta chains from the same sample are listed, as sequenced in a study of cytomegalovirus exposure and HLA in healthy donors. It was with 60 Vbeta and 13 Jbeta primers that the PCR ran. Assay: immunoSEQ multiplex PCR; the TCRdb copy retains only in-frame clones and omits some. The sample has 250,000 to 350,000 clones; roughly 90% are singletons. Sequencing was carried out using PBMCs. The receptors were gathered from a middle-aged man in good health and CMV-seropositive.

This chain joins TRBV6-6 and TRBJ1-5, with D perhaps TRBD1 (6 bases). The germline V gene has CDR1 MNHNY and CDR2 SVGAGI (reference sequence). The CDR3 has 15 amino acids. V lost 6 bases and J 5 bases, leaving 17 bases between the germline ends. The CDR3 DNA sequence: TGTGCCAGCAGAACAGGACCCCGACAGGATCAGCCCCAGCATTTT. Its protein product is CASRTGPRQDQPQHF.

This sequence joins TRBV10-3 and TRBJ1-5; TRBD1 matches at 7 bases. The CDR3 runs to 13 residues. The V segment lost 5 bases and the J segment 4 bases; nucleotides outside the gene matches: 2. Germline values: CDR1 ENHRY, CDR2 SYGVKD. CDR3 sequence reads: CAISQGENQPQHF. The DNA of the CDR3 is TGTGCCATCAGTCAGGGGGAAAATCAGCCCCAGCATTTT.

CDR3 sequence: CASSSLPSGSTDTQYF. The CDR3 bases are TGTGCCAGCAGCTCCCTTCCCAGCGGGAGCACAGATACGCAGTATTTT. The V and J genes are TRBV7-3 and TRBJ2-3; the D gene is possibly TRBD2 (6 bases). CDR3 length equals 16 residues. Trimming removed 4 bases at V and 0 bases at J, with 14 bases between. Germline-derived CDR1 and CDR2 are SGHTA and FQGTGA.

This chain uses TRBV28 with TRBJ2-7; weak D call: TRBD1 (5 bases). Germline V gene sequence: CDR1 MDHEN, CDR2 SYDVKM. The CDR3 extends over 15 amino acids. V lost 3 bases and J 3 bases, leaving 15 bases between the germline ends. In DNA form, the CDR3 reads TGTGCCAGCAGTTTTAACATCCAGGGTATCTACGAGCAGTACTTC. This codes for CASSFNIQGIYEQYF.

The CDR3 sequence is CASSFSRGLAGEQYF. CDR3 nucleotide sequence: TGTGCCAGCAGTTTCAGCCGGGGACTAGCGGGCGAGCAGTACTTC. The chain links TRBV28 to TRBJ2-7; 12 bases fit TRBD2. The CDR3 sequence is 15 residues long. From germline, CDR1 is MDHEN and CDR2 SYDVKM. Germline trimming cut 3 bases from V and 6 bases from J; bases unmatched to any gene: 6.

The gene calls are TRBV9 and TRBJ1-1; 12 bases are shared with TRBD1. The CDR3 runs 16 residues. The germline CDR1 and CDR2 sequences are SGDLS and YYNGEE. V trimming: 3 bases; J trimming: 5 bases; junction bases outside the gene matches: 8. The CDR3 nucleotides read TGTGCCAGCAGCGCGGGACAGGGGGCGAGTTTGACTGAAGCTTTCTTT. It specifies CASSAGQGASLTEAFF.

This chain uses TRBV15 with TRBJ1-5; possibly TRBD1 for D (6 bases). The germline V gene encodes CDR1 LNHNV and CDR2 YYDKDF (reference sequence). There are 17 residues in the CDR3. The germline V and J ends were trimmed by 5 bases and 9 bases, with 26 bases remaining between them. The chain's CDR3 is CATSASSGRGLHGPQHF. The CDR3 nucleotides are TGTGCCACCAGCGCGTCCTCGGGCAGGGGCCTGCATGGGCCCCAGCATTTT.

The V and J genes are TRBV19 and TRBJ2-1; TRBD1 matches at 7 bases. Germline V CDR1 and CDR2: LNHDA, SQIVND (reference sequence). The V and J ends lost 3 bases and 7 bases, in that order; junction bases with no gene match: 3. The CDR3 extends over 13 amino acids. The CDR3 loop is CASSILRGNEQFF. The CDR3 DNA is TGTGCCAGTAGTATCCTCAGGGGGAATGAGCAGTTCTTC. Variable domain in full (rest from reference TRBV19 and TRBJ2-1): DGGITQSPKYLFRKEGQNVTLSCEQNLNHDAMYWYRQDPGQGLRLIYYSQIVNDFQKGDIAEGYSVSREKKESFPLTVTSAQKNPTAFYLCASSILRGNEQFFGPGTRLTVL.

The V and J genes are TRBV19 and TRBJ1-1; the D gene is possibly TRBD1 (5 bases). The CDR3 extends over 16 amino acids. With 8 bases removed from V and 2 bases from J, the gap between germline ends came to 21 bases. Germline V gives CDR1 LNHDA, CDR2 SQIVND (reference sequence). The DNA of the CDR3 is TGTGCCAGTGCGAGTTCCGGGGGGGTTATAAACACTGAAGCTTTCTTT. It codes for CASASSGGVINTEAFF.

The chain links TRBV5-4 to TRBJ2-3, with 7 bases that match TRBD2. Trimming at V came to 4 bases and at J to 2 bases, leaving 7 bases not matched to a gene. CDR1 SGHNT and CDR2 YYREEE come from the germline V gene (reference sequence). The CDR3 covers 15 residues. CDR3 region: CASSPASGYTDTQYF. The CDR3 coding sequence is TGTGCCAGCAGCCCAGCTAGCGGCTACACAGATACGCAGTATTTT. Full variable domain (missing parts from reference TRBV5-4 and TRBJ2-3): ETGVTQSPTHLIKTRGQQVTLRCSSQSGHNTVSWYQQALGQGPQFIFQYYREEENGRGNFPPRFSGLQFPNYSSELNVNALELDDSALYLCASSPASGYTDTQYFGPGTRLTVL.

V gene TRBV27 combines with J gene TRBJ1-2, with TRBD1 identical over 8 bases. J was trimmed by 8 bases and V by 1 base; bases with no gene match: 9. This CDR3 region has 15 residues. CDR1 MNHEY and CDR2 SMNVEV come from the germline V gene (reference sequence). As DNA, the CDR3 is TGTGCCAGCAGTTTATTCGCTCAGGGGGCAGAAGGCTACACCTTC. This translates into CASSLFAQGAEGYTF.

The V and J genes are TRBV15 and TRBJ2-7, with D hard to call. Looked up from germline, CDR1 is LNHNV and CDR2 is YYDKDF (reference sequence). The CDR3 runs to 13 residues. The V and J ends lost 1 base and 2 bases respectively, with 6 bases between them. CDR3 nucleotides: TGTGCCACCAGCAGAGGCCACACCTACGAGCAGTACTTC. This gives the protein CATSRGHTYEQYF.

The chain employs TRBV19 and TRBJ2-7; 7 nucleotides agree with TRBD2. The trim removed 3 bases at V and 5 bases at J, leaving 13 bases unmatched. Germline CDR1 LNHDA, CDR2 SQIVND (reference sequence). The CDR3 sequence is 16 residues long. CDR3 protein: CASSMGSAGVDHEQYF. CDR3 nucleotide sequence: TGTGCCAGTAGTATGGGCAGCGCGGGAGTGGACCACGAGCAGTACTTC. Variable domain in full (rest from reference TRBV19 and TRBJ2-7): DGGITQSPKYLFRKEGQNVTLSCEQNLNHDAMYWYRQDPGQGLRLIYYSQIVNDFQKGDIAEGYSVSREKKESFPLTVTSAQKNPTAFYLCASSMGSAGVDHEQYFGPGTRLTVT.

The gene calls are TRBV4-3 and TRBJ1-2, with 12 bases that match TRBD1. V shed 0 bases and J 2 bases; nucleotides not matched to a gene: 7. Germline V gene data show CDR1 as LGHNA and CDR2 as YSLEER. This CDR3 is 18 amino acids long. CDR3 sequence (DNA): TGCGCCAGCAGCCAAGATCAAGGGACAGGGGGCCTAAACTATGGCTACACCTTC. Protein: CASSQDQGTGGLNYGYTF.

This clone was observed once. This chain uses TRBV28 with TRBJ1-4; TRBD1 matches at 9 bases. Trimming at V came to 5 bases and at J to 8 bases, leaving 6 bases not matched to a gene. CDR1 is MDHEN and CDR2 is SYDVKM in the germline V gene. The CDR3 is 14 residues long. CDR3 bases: TGTGCCAGCAGTACAGGGGGCTTAGGCGAAAAACTGTTTTTT. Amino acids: CASSTGGLGEKLFF.

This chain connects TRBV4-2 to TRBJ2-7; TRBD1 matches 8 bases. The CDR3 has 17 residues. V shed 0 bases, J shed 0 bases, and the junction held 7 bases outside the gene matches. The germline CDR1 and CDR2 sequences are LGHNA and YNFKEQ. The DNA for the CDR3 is TGTGCCAGCAGCCAAGATACCCGGACAGGGAGCTCCTACGAGCAGTACTTC. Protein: CASSQDTRTGSSYEQYF.

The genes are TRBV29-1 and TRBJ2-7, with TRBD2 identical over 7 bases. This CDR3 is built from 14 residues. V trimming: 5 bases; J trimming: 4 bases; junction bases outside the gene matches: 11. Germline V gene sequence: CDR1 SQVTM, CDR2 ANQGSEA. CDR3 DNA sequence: TGCAGCGTTCTTTGGTCGGGCGGGGGATACGAGCAGTACTTC. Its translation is CSVLWSGGGYEQYF.

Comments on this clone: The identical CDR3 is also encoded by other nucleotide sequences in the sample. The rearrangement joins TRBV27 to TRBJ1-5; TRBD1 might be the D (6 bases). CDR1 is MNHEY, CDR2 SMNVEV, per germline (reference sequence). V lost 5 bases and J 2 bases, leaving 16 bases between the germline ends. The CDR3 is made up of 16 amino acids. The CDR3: CASSPRGRGGNQPQHF. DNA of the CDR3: TGTGCCAGCAGTCCCAGGGGCAGGGGTGGCAATCAGCCCCAGCATTTT.

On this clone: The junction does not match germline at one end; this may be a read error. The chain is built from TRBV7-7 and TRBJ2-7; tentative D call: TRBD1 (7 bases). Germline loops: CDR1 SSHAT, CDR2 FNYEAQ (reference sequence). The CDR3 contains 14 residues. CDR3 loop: CASSFQGGIDEQYF. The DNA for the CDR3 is TGTGCTAGCAGCTTCCAGGGGGGTATCGACGAGCAGTACTTC.

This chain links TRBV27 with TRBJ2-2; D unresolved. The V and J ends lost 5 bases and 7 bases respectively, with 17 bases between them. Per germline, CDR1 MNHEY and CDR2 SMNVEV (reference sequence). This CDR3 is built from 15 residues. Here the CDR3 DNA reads TGTGCCAGCAGTCCCCCTCTGAGAATTGGCGGGGAGCTGTTTTTT. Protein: CASSPPLRIGGELFF.

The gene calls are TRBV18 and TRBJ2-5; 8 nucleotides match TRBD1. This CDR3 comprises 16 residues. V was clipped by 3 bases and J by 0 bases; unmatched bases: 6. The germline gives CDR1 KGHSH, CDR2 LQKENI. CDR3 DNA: TGTGCCAGCTCACCCGTGACAGGGGTGTACCAAGAGACCCAGTACTTC. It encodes CASSPVTGVYQETQYF.